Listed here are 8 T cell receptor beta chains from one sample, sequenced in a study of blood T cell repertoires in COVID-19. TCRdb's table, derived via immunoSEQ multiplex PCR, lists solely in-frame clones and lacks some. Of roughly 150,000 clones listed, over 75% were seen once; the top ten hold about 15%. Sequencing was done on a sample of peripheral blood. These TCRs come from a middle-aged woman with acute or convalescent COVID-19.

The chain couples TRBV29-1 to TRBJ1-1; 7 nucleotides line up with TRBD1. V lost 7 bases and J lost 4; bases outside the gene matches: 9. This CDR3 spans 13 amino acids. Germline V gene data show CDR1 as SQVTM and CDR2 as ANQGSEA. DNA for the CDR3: TGCAGCGCTACCCCCTGGACAGGCACTGAAGCTTTCTTT. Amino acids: CSATPWTGTEAFF.

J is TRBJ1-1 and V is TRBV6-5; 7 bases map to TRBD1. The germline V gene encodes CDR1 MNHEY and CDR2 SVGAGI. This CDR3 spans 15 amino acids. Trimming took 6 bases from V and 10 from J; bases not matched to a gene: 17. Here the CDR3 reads CASSETGTDVRVAFF. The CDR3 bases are TGTGCCAGCAGCGAGACCGGGACAGACGTTAGGGTAGCTTTCTTT.

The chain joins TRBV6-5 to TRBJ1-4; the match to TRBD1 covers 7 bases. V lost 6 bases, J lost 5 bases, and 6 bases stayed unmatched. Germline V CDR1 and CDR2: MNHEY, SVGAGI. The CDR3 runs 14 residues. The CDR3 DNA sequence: TGTGCCAGCAGCCCGACAGGGACAAATGAAAAACTGTTTTTT. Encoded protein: CASSPTGTNEKLFF.

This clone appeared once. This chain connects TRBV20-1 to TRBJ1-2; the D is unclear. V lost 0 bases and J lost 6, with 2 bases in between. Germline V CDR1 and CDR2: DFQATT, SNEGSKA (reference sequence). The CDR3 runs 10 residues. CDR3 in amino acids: CSARDNGYTF. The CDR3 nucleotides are TGCAGTGCTAGAGATAATGGCTACACCTTC.

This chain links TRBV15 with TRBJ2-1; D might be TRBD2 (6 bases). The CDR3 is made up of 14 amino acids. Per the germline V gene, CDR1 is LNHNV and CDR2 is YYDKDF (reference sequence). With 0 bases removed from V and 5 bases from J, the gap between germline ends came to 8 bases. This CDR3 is CATSREDYNNEQFF. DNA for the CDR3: TGTGCCACCAGCAGAGAGGACTACAACAATGAGCAGTTCTTC.

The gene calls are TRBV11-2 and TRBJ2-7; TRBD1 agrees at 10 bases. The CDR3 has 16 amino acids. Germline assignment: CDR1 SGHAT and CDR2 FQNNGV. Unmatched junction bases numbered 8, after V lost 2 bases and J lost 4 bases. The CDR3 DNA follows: TGTGCCAGCAGCTTACCTACCGGGACAGGGGTATACGAGCAGTACTTC. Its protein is CASSLPTGTGVYEQYF.

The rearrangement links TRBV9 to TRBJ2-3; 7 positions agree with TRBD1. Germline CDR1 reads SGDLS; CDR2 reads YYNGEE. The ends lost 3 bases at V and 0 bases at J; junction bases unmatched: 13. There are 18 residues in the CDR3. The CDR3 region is CASSAGQANFASTDTQYF. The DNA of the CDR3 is TGTGCCAGCAGCGCCGGACAGGCAAATTTCGCTAGCACAGATACGCAGTATTTT. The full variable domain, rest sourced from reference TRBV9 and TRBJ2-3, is DSGVTQTPKHLITATGQRVTLRCSPRSGDLSVYWYQQSLDQGLQFLIQYYNGEERAKGNILERFSAQQFPDLHSELNLSSLELGDSALYFCASSAGQANFASTDTQYFGPGTRLTVL.

For the CDR3, the DNA is TGTGCCAGCAGTTATACAGGGGAAAAGACCCAGTACTTC. This sequence encodes CASSYTGEKTQYF. The gene calls are TRBV27 and TRBJ2-5; 7 bases map to TRBD1. This CDR3 contains 13 residues. J gave up 6 bases and V 4 bases, and 5 bases lay outside the gene matches. The germline V gene has CDR1 MNHEY and CDR2 SMNVEV (reference sequence).